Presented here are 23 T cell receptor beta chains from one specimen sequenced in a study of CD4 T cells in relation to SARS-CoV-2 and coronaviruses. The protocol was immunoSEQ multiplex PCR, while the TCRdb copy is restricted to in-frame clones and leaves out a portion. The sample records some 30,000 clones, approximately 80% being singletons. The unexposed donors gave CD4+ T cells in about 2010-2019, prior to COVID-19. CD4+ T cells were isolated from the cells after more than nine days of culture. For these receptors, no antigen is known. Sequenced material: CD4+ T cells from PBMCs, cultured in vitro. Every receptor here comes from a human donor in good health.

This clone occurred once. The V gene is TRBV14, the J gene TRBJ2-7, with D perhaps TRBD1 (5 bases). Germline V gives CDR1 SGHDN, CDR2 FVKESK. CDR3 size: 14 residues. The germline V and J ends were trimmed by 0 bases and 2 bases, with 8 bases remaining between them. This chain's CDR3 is CASSQELGPYEQYF. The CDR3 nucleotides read TGTGCCAGCAGCCAAGAGCTGGGGCCCTACGAGCAGTACTTC.

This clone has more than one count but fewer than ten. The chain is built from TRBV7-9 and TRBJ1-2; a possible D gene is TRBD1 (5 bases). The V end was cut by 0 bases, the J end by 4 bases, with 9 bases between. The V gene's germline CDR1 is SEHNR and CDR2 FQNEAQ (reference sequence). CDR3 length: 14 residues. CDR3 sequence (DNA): TGTGCCAGCAGCTTAGCAAGGGGCTCCTATGGCTACACCTTC. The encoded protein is CASSLARGSYGYTF.

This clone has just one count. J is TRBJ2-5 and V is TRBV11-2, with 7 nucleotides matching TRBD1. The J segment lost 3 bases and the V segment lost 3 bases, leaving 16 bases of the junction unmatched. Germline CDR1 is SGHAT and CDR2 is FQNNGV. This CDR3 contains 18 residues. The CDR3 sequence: CASSLGLATGHLKETQYF. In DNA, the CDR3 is TGTGCCAGCAGCTTGGGTCTGGCGACAGGGCATCTCAAAGAGACCCAGTACTTC.

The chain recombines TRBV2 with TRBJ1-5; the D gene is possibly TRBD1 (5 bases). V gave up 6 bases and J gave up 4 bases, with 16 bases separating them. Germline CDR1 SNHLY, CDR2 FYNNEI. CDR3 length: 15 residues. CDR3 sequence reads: CASSLVGRVNQPQHF. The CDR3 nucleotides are TGTGCCAGCAGCCTGGTGGGCAGGGTGAATCAGCCCCAGCATTTT.

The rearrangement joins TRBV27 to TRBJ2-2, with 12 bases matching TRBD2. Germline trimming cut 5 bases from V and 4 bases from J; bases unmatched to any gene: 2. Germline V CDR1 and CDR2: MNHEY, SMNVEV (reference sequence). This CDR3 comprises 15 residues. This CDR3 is CASSTGLAGTGELFF. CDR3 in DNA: TGTGCCAGCAGTACGGGACTAGCGGGCACCGGGGAGCTGTTTTTT.

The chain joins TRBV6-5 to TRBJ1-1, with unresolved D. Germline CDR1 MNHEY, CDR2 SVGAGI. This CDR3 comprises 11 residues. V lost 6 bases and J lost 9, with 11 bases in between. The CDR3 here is CASSSERKAFF. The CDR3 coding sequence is TGTGCCAGCAGCTCAGAAAGGAAAGCTTTCTTT.

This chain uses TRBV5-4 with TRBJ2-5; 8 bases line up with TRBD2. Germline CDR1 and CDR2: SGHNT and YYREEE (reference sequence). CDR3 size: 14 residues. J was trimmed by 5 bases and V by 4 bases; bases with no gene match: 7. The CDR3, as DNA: TGTGCCAGCAGCCGCGGGGGGCCGGGGGAGACCCAGTACTTC. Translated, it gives CASSRGGPGETQYF.

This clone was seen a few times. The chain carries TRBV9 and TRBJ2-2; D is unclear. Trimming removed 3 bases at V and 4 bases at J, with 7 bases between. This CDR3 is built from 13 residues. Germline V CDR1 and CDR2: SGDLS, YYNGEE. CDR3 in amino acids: CASSGRSTGELFF. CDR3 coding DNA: TGTGCCAGCAGCGGACGTAGCACCGGGGAGCTGTTTTTT.

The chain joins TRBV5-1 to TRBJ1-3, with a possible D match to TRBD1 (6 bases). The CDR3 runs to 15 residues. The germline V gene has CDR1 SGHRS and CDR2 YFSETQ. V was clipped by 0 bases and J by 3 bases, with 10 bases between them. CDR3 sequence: CASSLGQGNGNTIYF. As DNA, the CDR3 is TGCGCCAGCAGCTTGGGGCAGGGGAATGGAAACACCATATATTTT.

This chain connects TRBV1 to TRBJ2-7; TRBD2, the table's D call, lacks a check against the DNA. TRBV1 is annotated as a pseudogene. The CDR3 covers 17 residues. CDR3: CTSSQERATMKIYEQYF. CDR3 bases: TGCACCAGCAGCCAAGAGAGGGCCACCATGAAAATCTACGAGCAGTACTTC.

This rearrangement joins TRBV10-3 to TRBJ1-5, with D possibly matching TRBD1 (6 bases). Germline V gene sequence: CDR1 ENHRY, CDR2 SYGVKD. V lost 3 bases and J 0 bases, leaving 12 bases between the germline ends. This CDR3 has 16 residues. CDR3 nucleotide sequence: TGTGCCATCAGTGATGGGCAGGGGAATAGCAATCAGCCCCAGCATTTT. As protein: CAISDGQGNSNQPQHF.

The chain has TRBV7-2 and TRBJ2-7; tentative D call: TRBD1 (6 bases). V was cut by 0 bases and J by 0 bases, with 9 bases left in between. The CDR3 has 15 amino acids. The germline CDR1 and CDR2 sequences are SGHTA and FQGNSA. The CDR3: CASSLAGALSYEQYF. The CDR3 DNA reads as TGTGCCAGCAGCTTAGCGGGGGCCCTCTCCTACGAGCAGTACTTC.

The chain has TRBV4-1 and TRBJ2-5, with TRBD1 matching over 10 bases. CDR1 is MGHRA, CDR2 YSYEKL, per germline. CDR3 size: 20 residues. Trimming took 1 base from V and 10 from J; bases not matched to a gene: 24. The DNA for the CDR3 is TGCGCCAGCAGCCAAGCTGGGACAGGGGTTACCGGAGGCCCCAGGGGGATCCAGTACTTC. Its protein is CASSQAGTGVTGGPRGIQYF.

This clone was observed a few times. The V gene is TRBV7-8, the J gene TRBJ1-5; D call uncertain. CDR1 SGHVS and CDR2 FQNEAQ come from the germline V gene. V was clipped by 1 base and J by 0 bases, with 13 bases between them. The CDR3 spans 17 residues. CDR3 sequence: CASSLGPRGYSNQPQHF. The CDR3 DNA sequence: TGTGCCAGCAGCTTAGGCCCCCGAGGATATAGCAATCAGCCCCAGCATTTT.

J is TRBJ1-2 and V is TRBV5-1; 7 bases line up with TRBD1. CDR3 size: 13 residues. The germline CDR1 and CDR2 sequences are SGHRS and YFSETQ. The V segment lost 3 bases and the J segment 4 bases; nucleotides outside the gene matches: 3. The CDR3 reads CASSWTGAYGYTF. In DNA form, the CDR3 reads TGCGCCAGCAGCTGGACAGGTGCCTATGGCTACACCTTC.

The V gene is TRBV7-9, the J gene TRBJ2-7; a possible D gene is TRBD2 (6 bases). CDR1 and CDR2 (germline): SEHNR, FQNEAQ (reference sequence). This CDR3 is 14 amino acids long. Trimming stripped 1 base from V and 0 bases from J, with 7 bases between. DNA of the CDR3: TGTGCCAGCAGCTTAGGGGGACTCTCCTACGAGCAGTACTTC. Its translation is CASSLGGLSYEQYF.

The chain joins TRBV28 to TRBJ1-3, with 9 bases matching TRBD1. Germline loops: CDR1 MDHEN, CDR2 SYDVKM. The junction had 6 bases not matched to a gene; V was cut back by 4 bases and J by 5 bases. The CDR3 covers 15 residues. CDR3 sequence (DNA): TGTGCCAGCAGTTCCAGCGGACAGGGGCGAAACACCATATATTTT. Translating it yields CASSSSGQGRNTIYF.

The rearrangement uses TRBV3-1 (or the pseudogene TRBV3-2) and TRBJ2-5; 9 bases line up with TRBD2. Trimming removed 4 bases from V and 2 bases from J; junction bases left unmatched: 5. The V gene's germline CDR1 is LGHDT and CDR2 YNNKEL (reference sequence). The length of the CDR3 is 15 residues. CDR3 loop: CASSPTLAGQETQYF. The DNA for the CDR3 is TGTGCCAGCAGCCCCACCCTAGCGGGGCAAGAGACCCAGTACTTC.

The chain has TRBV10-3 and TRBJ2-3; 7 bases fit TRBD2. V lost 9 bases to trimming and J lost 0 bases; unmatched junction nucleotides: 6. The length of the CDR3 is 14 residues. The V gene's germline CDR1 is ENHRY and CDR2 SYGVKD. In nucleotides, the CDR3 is TGTGCCATGGGACTAAGAACTAGCACAGATACGCAGTATTTT. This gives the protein CAMGLRTSTDTQYF.

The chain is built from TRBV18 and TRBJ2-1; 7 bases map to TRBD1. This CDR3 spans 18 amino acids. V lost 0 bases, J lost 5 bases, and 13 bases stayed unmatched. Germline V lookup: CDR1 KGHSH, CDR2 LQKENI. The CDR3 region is CASSPPVFEIQGNNEQFF. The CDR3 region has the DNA TGTGCCAGCTCACCACCGGTTTTCGAAATACAGGGGAACAATGAGCAGTTCTTC.

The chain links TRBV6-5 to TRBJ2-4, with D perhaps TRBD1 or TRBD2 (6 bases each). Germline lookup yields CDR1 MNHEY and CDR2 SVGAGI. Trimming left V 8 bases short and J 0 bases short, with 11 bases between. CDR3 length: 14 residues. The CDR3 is CASAGDLAKNIQYF. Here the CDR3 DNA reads TGTGCCAGCGCAGGGGACTTAGCCAAAAACATTCAGTACTTC.

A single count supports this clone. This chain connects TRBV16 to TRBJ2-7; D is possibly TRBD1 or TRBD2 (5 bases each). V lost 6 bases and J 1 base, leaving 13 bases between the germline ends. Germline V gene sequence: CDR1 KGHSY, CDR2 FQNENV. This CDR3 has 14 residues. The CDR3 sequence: CASSLRGVSYEQYF. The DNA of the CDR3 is TGTGCCAGCAGTCTCAGAGGGGTATCCTACGAGCAGTACTTC. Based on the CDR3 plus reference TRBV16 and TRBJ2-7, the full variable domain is GEEVAQTPKHLVRGEGQKAKLYCAPIKGHSYVFWYQQVLKNEFKFLISFQNENVFDETGMPKERFSAKCLPNSPCSLEIQATKLEDSAVYFCASSLRGVSYEQYFGPGTRLTVT.

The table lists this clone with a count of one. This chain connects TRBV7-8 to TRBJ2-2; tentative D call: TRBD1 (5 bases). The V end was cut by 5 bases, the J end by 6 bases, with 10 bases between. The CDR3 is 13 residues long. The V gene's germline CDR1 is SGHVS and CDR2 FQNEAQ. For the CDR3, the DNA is TGTGCCAGCAGCGGCAGACAGCCCGGGGAGCTGTTTTTT. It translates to CASSGRQPGELFF.